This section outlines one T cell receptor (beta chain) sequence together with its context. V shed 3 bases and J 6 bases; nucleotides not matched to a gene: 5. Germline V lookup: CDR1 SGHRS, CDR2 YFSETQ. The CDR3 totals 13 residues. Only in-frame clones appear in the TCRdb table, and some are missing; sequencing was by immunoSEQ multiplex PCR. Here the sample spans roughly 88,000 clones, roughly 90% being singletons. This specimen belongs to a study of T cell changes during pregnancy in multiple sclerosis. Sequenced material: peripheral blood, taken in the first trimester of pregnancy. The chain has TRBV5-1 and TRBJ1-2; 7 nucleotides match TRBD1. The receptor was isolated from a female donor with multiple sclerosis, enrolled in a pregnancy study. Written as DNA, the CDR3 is TGCGCCAGCAGCTCACAGGGGTCGGATGGCTACACCTTC. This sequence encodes CASSSQGSDGYTF. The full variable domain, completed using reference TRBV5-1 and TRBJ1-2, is KAGVTQTPRYLIKTRGQQVTLSCSPISGHRSVSWYQQTPGQGLQFLFEYFSETQRNKGNFPGRFSGRQFSNSRSEMNVSTLELGDSALYLCASSSQGSDGYTFGSGTRLTVV.